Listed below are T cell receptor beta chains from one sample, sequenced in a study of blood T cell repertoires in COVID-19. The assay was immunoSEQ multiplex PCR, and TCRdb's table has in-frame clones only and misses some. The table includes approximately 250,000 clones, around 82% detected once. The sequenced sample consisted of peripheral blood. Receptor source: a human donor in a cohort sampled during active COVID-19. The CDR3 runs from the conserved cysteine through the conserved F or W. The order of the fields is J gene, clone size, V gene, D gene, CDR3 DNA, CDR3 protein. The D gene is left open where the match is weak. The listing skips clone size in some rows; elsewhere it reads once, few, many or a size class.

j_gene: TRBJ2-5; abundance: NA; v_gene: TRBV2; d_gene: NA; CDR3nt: TGTGCCAGCAGGTCTCCACCGGGACAAAGGGAAGAGACCCAGTACTTC; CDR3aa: CASRSPPGQREETQYF
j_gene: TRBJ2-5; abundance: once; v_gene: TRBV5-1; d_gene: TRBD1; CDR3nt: TGCGCCAGCAGCCCCGGGACAGCACAAGAGACCCAGTACTTC; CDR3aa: CASSPGTAQETQYF
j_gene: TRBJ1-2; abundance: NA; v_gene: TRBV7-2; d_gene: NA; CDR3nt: TGTGCCAGCAGCCCCTCGGCACAGATTGCTAGCTACACCTTC; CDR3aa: CASSPSAQIASYTF
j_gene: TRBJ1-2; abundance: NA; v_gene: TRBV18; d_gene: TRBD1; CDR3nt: TGTGCCAGCTCATCAGAACAGGGGGCGCGGGGCTACACCTTC; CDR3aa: CASSSEQGARGYTF
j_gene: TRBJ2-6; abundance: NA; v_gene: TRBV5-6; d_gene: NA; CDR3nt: TGTGCCAGCAGCTTCCCCGGCTCTGGGGCCAACGTCCTGACTTTC; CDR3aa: CASSFPGSGANVLTF
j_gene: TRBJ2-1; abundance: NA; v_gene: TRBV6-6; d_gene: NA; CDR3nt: TGTGCCAGCAGTTACCAGCAGACTTCCTACAATGAGCAGTTCTTC; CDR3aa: CASSYQQTSYNEQFF
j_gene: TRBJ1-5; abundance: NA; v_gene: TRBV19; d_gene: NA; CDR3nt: TGTGCCTCCCAGCGGGGAAGAGGGCAGCCCCAGCATTTT; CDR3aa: CASQRGRGQPQHF
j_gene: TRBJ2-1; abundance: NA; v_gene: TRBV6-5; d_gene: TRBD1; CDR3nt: TGTGCCAGCACTAGCCGGGACAGCAAATACAATGAGCAGTTCTTC; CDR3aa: CASTSRDSKYNEQFF
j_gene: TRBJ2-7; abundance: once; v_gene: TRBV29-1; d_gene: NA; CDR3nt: TGCAGCGTTGTCGTGCGGCAGGGTATCTACGAGCAGTACTTC; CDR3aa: CSVVVRQGIYEQYF
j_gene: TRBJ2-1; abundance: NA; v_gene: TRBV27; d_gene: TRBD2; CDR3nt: TGTGCCAGCAGTGACCTAGCGGGCGGTGGGGGTGAGCAGTTCTTC; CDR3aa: CASSDLAGGGGEQFF
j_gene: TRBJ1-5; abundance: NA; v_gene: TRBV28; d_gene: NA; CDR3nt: TGTGCCAGCAGCCCCTGGGGAGGGAGGTTTTATCAGCCCCAGCATTTT; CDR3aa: CASSPWGGRFYQPQHF
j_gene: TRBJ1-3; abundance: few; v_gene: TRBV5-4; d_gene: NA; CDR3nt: TGTGCCAGCAGCTTGGACGCCAGCTCTGGAAACACCATATATTTT; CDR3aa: CASSLDASSGNTIYF
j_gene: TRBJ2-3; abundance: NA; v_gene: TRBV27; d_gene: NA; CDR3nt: TGTGCCAGCATCGGGACTGCGCACACAGATACGCAGTATTTT; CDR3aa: CASIGTAHTDTQYF
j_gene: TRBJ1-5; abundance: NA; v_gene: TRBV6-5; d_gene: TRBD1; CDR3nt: TGTGCCAGCAGCCCCATGGACAGGGGCCGGCAGCCCCAGCATTTT; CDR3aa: CASSPMDRGRQPQHF
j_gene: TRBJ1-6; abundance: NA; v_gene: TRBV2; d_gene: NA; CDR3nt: TGTGCCAGCAGTGAGGAGGTTTCGGATTCACCCCTCCACTTT; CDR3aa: CASSEEVSDSPLHF
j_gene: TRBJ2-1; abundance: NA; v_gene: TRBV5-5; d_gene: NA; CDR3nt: TGTGCCAGCATCCGATTGGCACTAACCCGCTCCTACAATGAGCAGTTCTTC; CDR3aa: CASIRLALTRSYNEQFF
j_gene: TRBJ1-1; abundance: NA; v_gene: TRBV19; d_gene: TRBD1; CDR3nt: TGTGCCACCAGCACAGGGGTACGAACTGAAGCTTTCTTT; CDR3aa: CATSTGVRTEAFF
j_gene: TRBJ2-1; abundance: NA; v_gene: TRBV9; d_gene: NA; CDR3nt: TGTGCCAGCAGCGTAGTGGGGGGTAATAATGAGCAGTTCTTC; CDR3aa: CASSVVGGNNEQFF
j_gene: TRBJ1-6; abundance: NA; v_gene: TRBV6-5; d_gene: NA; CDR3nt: TGTGCCAGCTCAGAGGGACAAAATAATTCACCCCTCCACTTT; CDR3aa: CASSEGQNNSPLHF
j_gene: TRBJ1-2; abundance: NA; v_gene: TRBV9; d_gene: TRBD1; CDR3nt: TGTGCCAGCAGCTCGGGGGACAGGGGTTCAGGCTACACCTTC; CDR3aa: CASSSGDRGSGYTF